The present T cell receptor (beta chain) was sequenced within a study of vaccination and CD4 T cells after COVID-19. For the study at large: Convalescent patients gave post-COVID blood a median about 100 days post-diagnosis, range 35 to 161. Timing of post-vaccine sample collection was a median about 76 days after dose two, with a range of 14 to 241. Investigators stimulated cells with overlapping spike peptides drawn from SARS-CoV-2, HCoV-NL63, HCoV-OC43 and HCoV-229E.

The germline V gene encodes CDR1 SGHTA and CDR2 FQGNSA. V shed 5 bases, J shed 1 base, and the junction held 8 bases outside the gene matches. The CDR3 is made up of 16 amino acids. Described treatment: roughly 11-day PBMC culture with coronavirus spike peptide pools or control peptides (ViraFEST assay). Investigators obtained the unexposed donor's CD4+ T cells before the COVID-19 pandemic (2011-2018). CD4+ T cells that had been cultured provided DNA sequenced with the Oncomine TCR Beta short-read assay. In TCRdb, the PCR reads were re-called with MiXCR into one record per CDR3 protein. The table lists about 4,300 distinct CDR3 sequences, nearly 65% of them singletons. As for this clonotype: Its antigen is undetermined.

The clonotype comes from a human donor in good health. The J gene is TRBJ2-5, the V gene TRBV7-2, with TRBD2 identical over 9 bases. Sequenced material: CD4+ T cells from blood, cultured in vitro. The CDR3, as DNA: TGTGCCAGCAGCCCCACTCCGACTAGCGGCCAAGAGACCCAGTACTTC. Residues: CASSPTPTSGQETQYF.